This T cell receptor (beta chain) was sequenced in a study of cytomegalovirus exposure and HLA in healthy donors. The study's findings and limits: Being productive about 90% or about 30% of the time was typical of most TCR beta V segments in an earlier analysis. Later genetic work tied a missense DCLRE1C variant to beta-chain V and J trimming.

The CDR3 extends over 14 amino acids. CDR1 SGHAT and CDR2 FQNNGV come from the germline V gene. The V segment lost 5 bases and the J segment 2 bases; nucleotides outside the gene matches: 5. To note about this clone: The antigen is unknown.

PCR used 60 Vbeta primers and 13 Jbeta primers. Using immunoSEQ multiplex PCR, the repertoire was profiled, and TCRdb retains in-frame clones only, with some absent. The sample lists more than 85,000 clones; just under 70% were seen once. This sequence was found in a woman aged 50 to 65 in good health and CMV-seropositive. The sequenced sample consisted of PBMCs. This chain uses TRBV11-2 with TRBJ1-2, with TRBD1 matching 7 bases. CDR3 protein: CASSPSTGNYGYTF. DNA for the CDR3: TGTGCCAGCAGCCCATCGACAGGGAACTATGGCTACACCTTC.